The source of this TCR beta chain is a study of MAIT cells during Salmonella Paratyphi A infection (dated 2017 in TCRdb). Regarding the study in general: A single dose of 1-5x10^3 CFU of S. Paratyphi A strain NVGH308 was ingested by adult volunteers aged 18 to 60. Starting at diagnosis, the diagnosed volunteers took ciprofloxacin 500 mg twice daily for 14 days. General findings and caveats noted by the study authors: MAIT cell TRBV usage was oligoclonal with a preference for TRBV20 and TRBV6, and infection did not appear to change this usage. The space taken up by over-represented MAIT clonotypes dropped significantly from baseline to mid-infection (around 0.15 to 0.10), while post-infection showed no significant difference. Compared with healthy controls, diagnosed volunteers had more expansion or contraction among the top five MAIT clonotypes (approximately 0.53 versus 0.13), suggesting that infection reshaped the repertoire. Although the availability of volunteer samples limited sample sizes, the sizes were judged adequate for detecting differences between groups.

Library prep was done by 5' RACE. TCRbeta was amplified in two rounds of PCR using Phusion High-Fidelity polymerase, and the primers added sample-specific barcodes. TCRbeta libraries were generated by template-switch cDNA synthesis with SMARTScribe reverse transcriptase and a TRBC-specific primer. After barcoding, samples were pooled and then prepared using the NEBNext Ultra DNA Library Prep Kit for Illumina. Sequencing of libraries was performed on an Illumina MiSeq with the MiSeq reagent kit v2, 300 cycles. Processing in the source paper ran as follows. Jemultiplexer demultiplexed the reads by barcode, and MiTCR with default parameters aligned the reads. Non-functional sequences were removed with VDJtools, and each clonotype was defined by its amino acid sequence, with frequencies calculated from the assigned sequence reads. In the clonal space homeostasis analysis, clonotypes were binned by frequency as over-represented (0.05-1), large, medium and small. TCRdb trimmed public reads at Q25 via fastp, called clones via MiXCR and kept in-frame beta chains. Duplicate CDR3 protein sequences are folded into a single record with the most common DNA and genes. The V and J calls were not made by the authors but by TCRdb's processing. For this sample there are about 1,000 distinct CDR3 sequences; around 26% appear just once. 39% of the sample is taken by the ten largest.

The germline V gene (reference sequence) supplies CDR1 LNHDA and CDR2 SQIVND. Its CDR3 holds 15 amino acids, cysteine through phenylalanine. The DNA shown is the 45-base CDR3, in frame from base 1. After removal of 7 bases from V and 7 bases from J, the junction retains 8 bases not matched to a gene. This clonotype was seen only a few times. Its specific antigen is unknown. There are no base qualities to consult, and no much larger clone falls within one base. The time point label, read with the paper, signifies: after infection, following antibiotic treatment. MAIT cells were defined as Valpha7.2+ CD161+ T cells and were identified and sorted by flow cytometry. Circulating MAIT cell TCRbeta repertoires were profiled longitudinally in several volunteers who developed enteric fever after controlled oral challenge with live Salmonella Paratyphi A. Every diagnosed volunteer provided MAIT cell samples at pre-infection, mid-infection and post-infection timepoints. Enteric fever was diagnosed on the basis of Paratyphi A bacteremia and/or persistent fever above 38 degrees C lasting more than 12 hours. Diagnosis of infection in challenged volunteers occurred between day 4 and day 7 after challenge. Between roughly 4,500 and 11,000 MAIT cells per sample were sorted directly into RNAqueous-Micro lysis buffer for RNA extraction. Lymphoprep gradient centrifugation was used to isolate peripheral blood mononuclear cells from blood samples and leukocyte cones. Cell sorting used a BD FACSAria Fusion or BD FACSAria III sorter.

This receptor was identified in a person aged 18-70 years who was deliberately infected with Salmonella Paratyphi A in a paratyphoid fever challenge study. This specimen consisted of MAIT cells from blood, obtained at the last sampling point of the challenge study. The chain is made from TRBV19 and TRBJ2-1; 12 of the junction bases match TRBD2. The nucleotide sequence is TGTGCCAGTAAAAGACTAGCGGGGGAGACTAATGAGCAGTTCTTC. This is translated as CASKRLAGETNEQFF.